Here is one T cell receptor beta chain with its context. The antigen remains undetermined. The data were taken from a study of blood T cells in healthy people across ages. Study-level background: About one barcoded beta molecule per two T cells was the capture yield of template switching. Study results and limitations: In older individuals, TCR beta diversity per million T cells was lower, falling roughly linearly with age.

The CDR3 sequence is 16 residues long. Germline assignment: CDR1 SGHDN and CDR2 FVKESK. Trimming cost V 2 bases and J 2 bases; bases outside gene matches: 8. A second PCR of 7 to 11 cycles used a sample-barcoded 5' primer and a J-beta primer mix. Tags on each cDNA molecule came from a template-switch adaptor with 12 random nucleotides. TCRdb re-called the 5' RACE reads through MiXCR, storing one row per CDR3 protein. The sample consists of fewer than 700,000 distinct CDR3 sequences, around 41% of them appearing once. Sequencing used blood. The chain joins TRBV14 to TRBJ2-5; 7 bases agree with TRBD1. The source is a man older than 75 in good health. Here the CDR3 reads CASSQIRDRIQETQYF. CDR3 nucleotide sequence: TGTGCCAGCAGCCAAATCCGGGACAGAATTCAAGAGACCCAGTACTTC.